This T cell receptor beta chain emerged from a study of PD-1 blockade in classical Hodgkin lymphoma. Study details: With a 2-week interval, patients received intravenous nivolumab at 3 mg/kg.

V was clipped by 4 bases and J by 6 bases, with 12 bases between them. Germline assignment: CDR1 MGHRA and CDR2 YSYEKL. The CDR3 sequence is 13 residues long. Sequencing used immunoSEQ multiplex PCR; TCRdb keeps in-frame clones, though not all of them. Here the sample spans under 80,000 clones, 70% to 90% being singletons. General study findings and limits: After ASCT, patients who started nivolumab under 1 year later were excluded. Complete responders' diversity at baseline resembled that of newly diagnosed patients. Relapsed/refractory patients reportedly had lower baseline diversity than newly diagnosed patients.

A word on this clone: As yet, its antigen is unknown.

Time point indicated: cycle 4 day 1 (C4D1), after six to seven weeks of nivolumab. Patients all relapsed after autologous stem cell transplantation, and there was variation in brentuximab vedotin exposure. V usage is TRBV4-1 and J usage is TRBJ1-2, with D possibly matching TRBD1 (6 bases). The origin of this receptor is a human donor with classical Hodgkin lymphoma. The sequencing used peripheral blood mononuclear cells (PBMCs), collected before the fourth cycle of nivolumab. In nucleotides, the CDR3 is TGCGCCAGCAGCCCAATATACAGGGATGGCTACACCTTC. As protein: CASSPIYRDGYTF.